Only a few counts were recorded for the clone carrying this T cell receptor beta chain. Antigen unknown. The CDR3 totals 15 residues. V lost 0 bases, J lost 3 bases, and 11 bases lay in between. CDR1 and CDR2 (germline): LGHNA, YSLEER. 5'RACE template switching added a universal primer site and UMIs to TCR cDNA. TCRdb reanalysed the 5' RACE reads using MiXCR and keeps one entry per CDR3 protein. The data show fewer than 450,000 distinct CDR3 sequences, about 4% seen once. This entry comes from a study of T cells after yellow fever vaccination. Study results and caveats: Post-booster reappearance was seen for most primary-vaccination clones (nearly 97% CD4, 75% to 90% CD8).

The chain has TRBV4-3 and TRBJ1-2; D is unclear. The sequence derives from a young man who received the YFV17D yellow fever vaccine. Sequencing used PBMCs, obtained 5 days after the yellow fever booster vaccination. In DNA form, the CDR3 reads TGCGCCAGCAGCCAAGATCGACAATCCGACTATGGCTACACCTTC. It translates to CASSQDRQSDYGYTF.